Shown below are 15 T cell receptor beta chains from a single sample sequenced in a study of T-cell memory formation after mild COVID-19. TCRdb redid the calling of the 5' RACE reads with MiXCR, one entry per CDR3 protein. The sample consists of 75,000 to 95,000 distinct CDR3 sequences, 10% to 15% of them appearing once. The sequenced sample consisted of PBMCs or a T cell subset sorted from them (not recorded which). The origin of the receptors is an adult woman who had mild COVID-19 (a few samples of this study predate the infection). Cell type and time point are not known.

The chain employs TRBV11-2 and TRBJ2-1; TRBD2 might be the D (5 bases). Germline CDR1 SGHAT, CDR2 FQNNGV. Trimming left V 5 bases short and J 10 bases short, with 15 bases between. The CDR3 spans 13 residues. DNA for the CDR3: TGTGCCAGCAGCCAGAGGCCTGAGGGAGAGCAGTTCTTC. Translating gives CASSQRPEGEQFF.

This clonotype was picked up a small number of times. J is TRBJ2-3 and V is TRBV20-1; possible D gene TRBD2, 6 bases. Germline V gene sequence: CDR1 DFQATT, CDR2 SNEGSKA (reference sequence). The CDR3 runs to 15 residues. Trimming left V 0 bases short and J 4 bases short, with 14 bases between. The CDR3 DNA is TGCAGTGCTAGAGATCGACTAGTGGCCCCAGATACGCAGTATTTT. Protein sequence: CSARDRLVAPDTQYF.

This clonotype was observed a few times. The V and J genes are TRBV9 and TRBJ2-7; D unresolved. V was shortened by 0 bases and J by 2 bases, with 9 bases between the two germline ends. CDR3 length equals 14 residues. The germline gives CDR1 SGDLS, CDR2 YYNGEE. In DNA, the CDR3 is TGTGCCAGCAGCGTAGTGTCTGTACCCTACGAGCAGTACTTC. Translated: CASSVVSVPYEQYF.

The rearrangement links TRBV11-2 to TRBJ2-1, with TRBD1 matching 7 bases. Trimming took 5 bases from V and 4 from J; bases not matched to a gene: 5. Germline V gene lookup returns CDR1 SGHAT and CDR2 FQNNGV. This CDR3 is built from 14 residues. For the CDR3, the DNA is TGTGCCAGCAGCCCCGGACAGGTATACAATGAGCAGTTCTTC. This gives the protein CASSPGQVYNEQFF.

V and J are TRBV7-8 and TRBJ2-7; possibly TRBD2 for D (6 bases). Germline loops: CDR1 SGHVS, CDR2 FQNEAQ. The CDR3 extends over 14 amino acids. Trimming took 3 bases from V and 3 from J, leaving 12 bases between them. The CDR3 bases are TGTGCCAGCAGCTTCGGACTATTAGGCTACGAGCAGTACTTC. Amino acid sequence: CASSFGLLGYEQYF. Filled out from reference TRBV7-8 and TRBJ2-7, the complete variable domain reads GAGVSQSPRYKVAKRGQDVALRCDPISGHVSLFWYQQALGQGPEFLTYFQNEAQLDKSGLPSDRFFAERPEGSVSTLKIQRTQQEDSAVYLCASSFGLLGYEQYFGPGTRLTVT.

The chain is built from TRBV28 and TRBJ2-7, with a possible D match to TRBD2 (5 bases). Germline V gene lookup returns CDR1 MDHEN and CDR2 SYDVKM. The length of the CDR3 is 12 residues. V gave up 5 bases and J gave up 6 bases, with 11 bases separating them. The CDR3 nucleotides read TGTGCCAGCAGTCCTTACCGGGGCGAGCAGTACTTC. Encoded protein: CASSPYRGEQYF.

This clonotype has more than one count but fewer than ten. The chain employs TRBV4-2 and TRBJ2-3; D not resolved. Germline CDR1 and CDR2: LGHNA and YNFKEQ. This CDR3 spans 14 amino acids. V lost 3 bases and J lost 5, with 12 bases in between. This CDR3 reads CASSHPIQQDTQYF. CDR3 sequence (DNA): TGTGCCAGCAGCCACCCCATTCAGCAAGATACGCAGTATTTT.

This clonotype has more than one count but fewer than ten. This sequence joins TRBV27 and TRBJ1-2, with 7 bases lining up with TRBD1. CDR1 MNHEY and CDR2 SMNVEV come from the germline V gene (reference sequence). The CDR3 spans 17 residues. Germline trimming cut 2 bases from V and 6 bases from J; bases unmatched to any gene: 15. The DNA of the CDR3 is TGTGCCAGCAGTTTACGAGCCGCGGTCAGGGGGTTGCATGGCTACACCTTC. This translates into CASSLRAAVRGLHGYTF.

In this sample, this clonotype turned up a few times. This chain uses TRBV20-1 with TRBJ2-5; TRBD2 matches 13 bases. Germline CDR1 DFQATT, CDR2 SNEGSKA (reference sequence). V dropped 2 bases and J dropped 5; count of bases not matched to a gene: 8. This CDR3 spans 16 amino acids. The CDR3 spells CSARPLGTSGDETQYF. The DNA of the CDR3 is TGCAGTGCTAGACCTCTTGGGACTAGCGGGGATGAGACCCAGTACTTC.

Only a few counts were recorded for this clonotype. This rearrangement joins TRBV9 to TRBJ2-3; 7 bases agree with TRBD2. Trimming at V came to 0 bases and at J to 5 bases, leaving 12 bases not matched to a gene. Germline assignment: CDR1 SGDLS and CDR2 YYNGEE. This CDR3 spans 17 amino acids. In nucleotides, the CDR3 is TGTGCCAGCAGCGTAGGGGACTACTTGGGTTGGGAAGATACGCAGTATTTT. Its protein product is CASSVGDYLGWEDTQYF.

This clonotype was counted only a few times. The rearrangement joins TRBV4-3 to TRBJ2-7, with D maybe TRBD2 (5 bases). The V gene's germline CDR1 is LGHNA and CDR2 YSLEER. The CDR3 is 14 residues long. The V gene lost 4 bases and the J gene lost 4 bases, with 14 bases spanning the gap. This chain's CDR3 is CASSPRFGVYEQYF. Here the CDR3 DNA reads TGCGCCAGCAGCCCCCGGTTCGGGGTATACGAGCAGTACTTC.

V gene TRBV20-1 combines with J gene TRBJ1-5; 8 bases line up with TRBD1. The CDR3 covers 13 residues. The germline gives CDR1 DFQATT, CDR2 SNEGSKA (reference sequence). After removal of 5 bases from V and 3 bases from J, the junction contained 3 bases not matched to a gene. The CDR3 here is CSALDRDNQPQHF. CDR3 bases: TGCAGTGCTCTGGACAGGGACAATCAGCCCCAGCATTTT.

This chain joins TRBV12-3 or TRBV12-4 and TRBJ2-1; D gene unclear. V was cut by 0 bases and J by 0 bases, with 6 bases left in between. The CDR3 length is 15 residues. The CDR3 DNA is TGTGCCAGCAGTTTAGCGGGGATCTCCTACAATGAGCAGTTCTTC. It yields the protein CASSLAGISYNEQFF.

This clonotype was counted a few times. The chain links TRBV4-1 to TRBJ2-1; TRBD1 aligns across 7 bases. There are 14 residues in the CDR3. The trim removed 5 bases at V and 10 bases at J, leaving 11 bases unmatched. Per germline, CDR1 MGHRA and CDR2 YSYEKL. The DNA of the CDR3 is TGCGCCAGCAGCTCTAATCCAGGGGGAAAGGAGCAGTTCTTC. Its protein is CASSSNPGGKEQFF.

DNA of the CDR3: TGTGCCAGCAGCCACCTCGAAGAGACCCAGTACTTC. Its protein is CASSHLEETQYF. The V gene is TRBV3-1, the J gene TRBJ2-5, with unresolved D. The V end was cut by 3 bases, the J end by 3 bases, with 5 bases between. The CDR3 length is 12 residues. Per germline, CDR1 LGHDT and CDR2 YNNKEL (reference sequence).